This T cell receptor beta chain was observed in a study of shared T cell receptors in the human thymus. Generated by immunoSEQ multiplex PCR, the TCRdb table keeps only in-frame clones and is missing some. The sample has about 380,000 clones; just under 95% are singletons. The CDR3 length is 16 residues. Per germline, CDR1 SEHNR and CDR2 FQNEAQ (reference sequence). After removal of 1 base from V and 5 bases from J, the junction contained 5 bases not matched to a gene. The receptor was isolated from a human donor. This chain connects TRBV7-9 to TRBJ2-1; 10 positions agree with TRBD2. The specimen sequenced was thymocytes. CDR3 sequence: CASSLGASGSDNEQFF. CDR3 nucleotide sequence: TGTGCCAGCAGCTTAGGGGCTAGCGGGAGTGACAATGAGCAGTTCTTC.